Listed here is a single T cell receptor beta chain. The antigen it binds to is not known. The junction differs from germline at one of its ends, possibly a read error. Each collaborating institution followed its own protocols to collect whole blood in K2EDTA tubes. For TCRbeta analysis, collaborators shipped samples as frozen whole blood, isolated PBMCs, or DNA extracted from either of those sample types. This sample was taken from a study of blood T cell repertoires in COVID-19 (TCRdb year 2020). Some background on the complete study: The collaborator samples originated in the United States, Italy and Spain and spanned the acute and convalescent phases of COVID-19. Samples were obtained from the ongoing ImmuneRACE study (first 160 participants) and from 1,254 subjects provided by 6 global collaborators. Nearly every sample came with metadata listing a de-identified subject ID, COVID-19 status, age in years and sex. Subjects who had been exposed to COVID-19, were actively infected with it, or had recovered from it provided the deeply sampled blood TCRbeta repertoires that made up the dataset. Where available, HLA class I and class II types were obtained from metadata supplied by the sample provider rather than from assay-based typing. The material from the prospective study consisted of cDNA or gDNA derived from T cells, B-cell-depleted T cells, or PBMCs. The repertoires were released in a freely available public database meant as a resource for research on the immune response to SARS-CoV-2. Points the paper makes about the study in general: The amount of clinical and demographic metadata varied by source and participant and was provided uncurated.

TCRbeta CDR3 regions were amplified from genomic DNA by means of the immunoSEQ Assay, a bias-controlled multiplex PCR. The original pipeline was this. The number of nucleated cells in each sample was estimated from the amplification of reference gene primers within the assay. To quantify the absolute abundance of each unique TCRbeta CDR3 rearrangement, sequence reads were collapsed and filtered. Productive Simpson clonality was computed per sample as the square root of Simpson's diversity index over productive rearrangements. TCRdb limited this immuneACCESS table to in-frame rearrangements with V and J called. A share of clones is missing; checked studies link under half to unresolved V genes, and the rest is unexplained. V, J and clone size are those of that table, while D and trimming were read from the DNA. Within this sample are 80,000 to 100,000 clones, with 81% of them counted one time only. In total, the top ten clones hold about 4.3% of the sample.

Spanning cysteine to phenylalanine, the CDR3 consists of 12 amino acids. Solely the CDR3 DNA is kept, with 36 bases framed from the first base. Specimen: peripheral blood. The chain is encoded by TRBV12-3 or TRBV12-4 joined to TRBJ2-7; 9 bases in between match TRBD2. The TCR comes from a man between 60 and 75 years old with acute or convalescent COVID-19. The DNA reads TGTGCCAGCAGTCAAACTCCGACTAGCGGCGCCTTC. This sequence encodes CASSQTPTSGAF.